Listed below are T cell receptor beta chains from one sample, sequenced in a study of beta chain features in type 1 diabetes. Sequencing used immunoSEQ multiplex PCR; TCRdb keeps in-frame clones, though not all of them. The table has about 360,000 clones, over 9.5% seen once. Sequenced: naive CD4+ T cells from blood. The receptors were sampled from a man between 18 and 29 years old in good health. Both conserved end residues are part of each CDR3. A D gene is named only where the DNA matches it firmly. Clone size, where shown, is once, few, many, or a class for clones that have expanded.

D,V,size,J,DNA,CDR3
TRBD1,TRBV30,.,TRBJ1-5,TGTGCCTGGAGCCTAGGACAGGGCAATCAGCCCCAGCATTTT,CAWSLGQGNQPQHF
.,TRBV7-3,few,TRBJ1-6,TGTGCCAGCAGCTTAGGGGCCGCTAATTCACCCCTCCACTTT,CASSLGAANSPLHF
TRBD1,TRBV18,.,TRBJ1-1,TGTGCCAGCTCACCACGGGGACAGGGCATGAACACTGAAGCTTTCTTT,CASSPRGQGMNTEAFF
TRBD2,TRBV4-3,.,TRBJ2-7,TGCGCCAGCAGCCAACGGACTAGCGGGCGATACTACGAGCAGTACTTC,CASSQRTSGRYYEQYF
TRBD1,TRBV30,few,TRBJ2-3,TGTGCCTGGACACAGGGGGCACGCACAGATACGCAGTATTTT,CAWTQGARTDTQYF
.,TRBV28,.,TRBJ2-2,TGTGCCAGCGGGGCGCCGAACACCGGGGAGCTGTTTTTT,CASGAPNTGELFF
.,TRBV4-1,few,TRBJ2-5,TGCGCCAGCAGCCAAGATCTCTTCGGTACTACCCACTCAGTAAAAGAGACCCAGTACTTC,CASSQDLFGTTHSVKETQYF
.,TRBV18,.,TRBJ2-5,TGTGCCAGCTCACCTACCGGCCAAGAGACCCAGTACTTC,CASSPTGQETQYF
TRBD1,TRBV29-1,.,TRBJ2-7,TGCAGCGTTGCTAAGGGACAGGGCTACGAGCAGTACTTC,CSVAKGQGYEQYF
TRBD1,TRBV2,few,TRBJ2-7,TGTGCCAGCAGTCCCGGACAGGGAACGATTTACGAGCAGTACTTC,CASSPGQGTIYEQYF
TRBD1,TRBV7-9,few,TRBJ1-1,TGTGCCAGCAGCTTAGCGGACAGGATGAACACTGAAGCTTTCTTT,CASSLADRMNTEAFF
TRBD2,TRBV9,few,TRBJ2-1,TGTGCCAGCAATGAAGTTAGCGGGGGGGCCTATGAGCAGTTCTTC,CASNEVSGGAYEQFF
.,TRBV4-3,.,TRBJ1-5,TGCGCCAGCAGTGACAGGCGCAATCAGCCCCAGCATTTT,CASSDRRNQPQHF
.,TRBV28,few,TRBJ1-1,TGTGCCAGCAGTTCGCCCTCGACAGGAGGAGCTTTCTTT,CASSSPSTGGAFF
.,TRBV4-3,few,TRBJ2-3,TGCGCCAGCAGCCTTCGACCGGGGGCAGATACGCAGTATTTT,CASSLRPGADTQYF
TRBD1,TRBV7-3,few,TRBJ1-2,TGTGCCAGCAGCTCCCCACTTCGCCCCGGGACAGGGGATGGCTACACCTTC,CASSSPLRPGTGDGYTF
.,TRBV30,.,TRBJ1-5,TGTGCCTGGGGTAGGCGGGGTGGACAGCCCCAGCATTTT,CAWGRRGGQPQHF
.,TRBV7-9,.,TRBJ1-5,TGTGCCAGCAGCCGCTCTGGGATCGGAGGGAATCAGCCCCAGCATTTT,CASSRSGIGGNQPQHF
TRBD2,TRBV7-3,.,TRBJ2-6,TGTGCCAGCAGCCCGCGGACTAGCGGGCCCCTCTCTGGGGCCAACGTCCTGACTTTC,CASSPRTSGPLSGANVLTF
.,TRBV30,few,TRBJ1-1,TGTGCCTGGAGTAGGCACAGTTCCTACACTGAAGCTTTCTTT,CAWSRHSSYTEAFF
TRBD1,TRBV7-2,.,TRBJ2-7,TGTGCCAGCAGCTTCACAGGGGACGGGTACGAGCAGTACTTC,CASSFTGDGYEQYF
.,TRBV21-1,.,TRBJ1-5,TGTGCCAGCAGCAGGACGGGACAGGGGGTAGGTCAGCCCCAGCATTTT,CASSRTGQGVGQPQHF
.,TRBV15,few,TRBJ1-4,TGTGCCACCAGCAGAGGTACAGGACAGATCTTGGGAGAAAAACTGTTTTTT,CATSRGTGQILGEKLFF
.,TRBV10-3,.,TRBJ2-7,TGTGCCATCAGACCCGGGAGAGGCGAGCAGTACTTC,CAIRPGRGEQYF
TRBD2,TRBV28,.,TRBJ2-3,TGTGCCAGCAGTTCCCGACTAGCGCATTCAGATACGCAGTATTTT,CASSSRLAHSDTQYF
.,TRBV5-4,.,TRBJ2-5,TGTGCCACCCAATTGGGGACTCAAGAAGAGACCCAGTACTTC,CATQLGTQEETQYF
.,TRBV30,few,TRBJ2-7,TGTGCCTGGAACCTCTATGACGAGCAGTACTTC,CAWNLYDEQYF
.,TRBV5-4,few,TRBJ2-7,TGTGCCAGCAGCCAAGAAGTCCGAGACTCCTACGAGCAGTACTTC,CASSQEVRDSYEQYF
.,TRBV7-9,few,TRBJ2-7,TGTGCCAGCAGCCAAACAGGGCTCTCCGAGCAGTACTTC,CASSQTGLSEQYF
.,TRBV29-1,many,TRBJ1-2,TGCAGCGTGCTACAGCTCTATGGCTACACCTTC,CSVLQLYGYTF
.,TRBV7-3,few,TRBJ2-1,TGTGCCAGCAGGGCTTATATAGGGGGCGGGAACAATGAGCAGTTCTTC,CASRAYIGGGNNEQFF
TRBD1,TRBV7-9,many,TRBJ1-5,TGTGCCAGCAGCTTGGGACAGGGAAGTCATCAGCCCCAGCATTTT,CASSLGQGSHQPQHF
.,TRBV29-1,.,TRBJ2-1,TGCAGCGTTGATACGCTAGCGCTCATGAATGAGCAGTTCTTC,CSVDTLALMNEQFF
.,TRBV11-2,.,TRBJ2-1,TGTGCCAGCAGCTTAGTTCGGCAGGGGCACTCCTACAATGAGCAGTTCTTC,CASSLVRQGHSYNEQFF
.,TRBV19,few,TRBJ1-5,TGTGCCAGTAGTATGTACGCGGCCTATAGCAATCAGCCCCAGCATTTT,CASSMYAAYSNQPQHF
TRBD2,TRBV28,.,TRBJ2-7,TGTGCCAGCAGGACCCCGCGGGGCGGGAGTATCTACGAGCAGTACTTC,CASRTPRGGSIYEQYF
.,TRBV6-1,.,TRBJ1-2,TGTGCCAGCAGTGCCAGGGTAGTGAGGGGCTACACCTTC,CASSARVVRGYTF
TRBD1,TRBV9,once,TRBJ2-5,TGTGCCAGCAGCGTAGGCAGGACAGGATCTGGGACCCAGTACTTC,CASSVGRTGSGTQYF
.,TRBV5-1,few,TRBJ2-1,TGCGCCAGCAGCTTGATGGGACAAAACAATGAGCAGTTCTTC,CASSLMGQNNEQFF
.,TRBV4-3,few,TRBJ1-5,TGCGCCAGCAGCCAAGATAGTGAGATCAATCAGCCCCAGCATTTT,CASSQDSEINQPQHF
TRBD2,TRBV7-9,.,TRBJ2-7,TGTGCCAGCAGCTTTAGCGGGAGGGTCTCCTACGAGCAGTACTTC,CASSFSGRVSYEQYF
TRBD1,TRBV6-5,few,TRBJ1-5,TGTGCCAGCAAACGGCAGGGGGTAAATCAGCCCCAGCATTTT,CASKRQGVNQPQHF
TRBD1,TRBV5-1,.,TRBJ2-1,TGCGCCAGCAGCTTGGCCAACAGGGGGTCTTACAATGAGCAGTTCTTC,CASSLANRGSYNEQFF
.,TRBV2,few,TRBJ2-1,TGTGCCAGCATGAGGCGGTTTATCGATGAGCAGTTCTTC,CASMRRFIDEQFF
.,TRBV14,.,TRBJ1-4,TGTGCCAGCAGCCAAGTGGGGGGAAGGAGTGAAAAACTGTTTTTT,CASSQVGGRSEKLFF
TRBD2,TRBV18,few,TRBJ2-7,TGTGCCAGCTCACCAGCGACTAGCGGCTACTACGAGCAGTACTTC,CASSPATSGYYEQYF
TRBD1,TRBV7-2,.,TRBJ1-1,TGTGCCAGCAGACAGGGGCGTTATTTGCACACTGAAGCTTTCTTT,CASRQGRYLHTEAFF
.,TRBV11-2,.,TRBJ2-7,TGTGCCAGCAGCTTACAGCGACAGACCCAGACCTACGAGCAGTACTTC,CASSLQRQTQTYEQYF
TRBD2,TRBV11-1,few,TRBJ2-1,TGTGCCAGCAGCTCCCGACTAGCGGGAAGGTACAATGAGCAGTTCTTC,CASSSRLAGRYNEQFF
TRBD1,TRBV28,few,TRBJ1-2,TGTGCCAGCAACCCCGGGACAGGGCTATATGGCTACACCTTC,CASNPGTGLYGYTF
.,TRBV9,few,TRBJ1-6,TGTGCCAGCAGCGCCCTCCCGGGACACTCAGTTTCATCCCCCCTCCACTTT,CASSALPGHSVSSPLHF
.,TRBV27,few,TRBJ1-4,TGTGCCAGCAGTTTAATAGCAACTAATGAAAAACTGTTTTTT,CASSLIATNEKLFF
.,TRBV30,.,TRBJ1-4,TGTGCCTGGAGTGGGAGGGCCAGGGAAACTAATGAAAAACTGTTTTTT,CAWSGRARETNEKLFF
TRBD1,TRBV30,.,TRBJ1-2,TGTGCCTGGAGTGTGGGACAGGGGGGCTACACCTTC,CAWSVGQGGYTF
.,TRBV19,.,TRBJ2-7,TGTGCCAGTAGTATGCTAGCGATCAACGAGCAGTACTTC,CASSMLAINEQYF